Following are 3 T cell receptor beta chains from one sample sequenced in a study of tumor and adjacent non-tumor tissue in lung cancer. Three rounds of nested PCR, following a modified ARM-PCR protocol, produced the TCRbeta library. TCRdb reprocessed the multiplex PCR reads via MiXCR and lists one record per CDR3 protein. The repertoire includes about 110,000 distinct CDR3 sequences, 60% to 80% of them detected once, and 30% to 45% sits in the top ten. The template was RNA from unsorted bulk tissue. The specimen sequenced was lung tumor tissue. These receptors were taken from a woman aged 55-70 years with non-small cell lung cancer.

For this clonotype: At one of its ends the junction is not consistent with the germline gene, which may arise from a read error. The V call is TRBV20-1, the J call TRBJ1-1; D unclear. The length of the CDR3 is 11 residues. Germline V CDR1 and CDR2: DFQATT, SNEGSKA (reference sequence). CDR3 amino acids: CSAWTETEALF. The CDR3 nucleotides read TGCAGTGCCTGGACGGAGACTGAAGCTTTATTT.

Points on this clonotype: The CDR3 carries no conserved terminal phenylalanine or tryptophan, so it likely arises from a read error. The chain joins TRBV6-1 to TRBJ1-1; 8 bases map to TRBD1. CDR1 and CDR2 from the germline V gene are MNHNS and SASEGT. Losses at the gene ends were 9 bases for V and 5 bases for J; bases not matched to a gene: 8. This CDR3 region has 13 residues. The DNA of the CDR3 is TGTGCCAGTCAAACAGACAGGGGAACTGAAGCTTTCTCT. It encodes CASQTDRGTEAFS.

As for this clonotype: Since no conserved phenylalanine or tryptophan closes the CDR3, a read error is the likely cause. DNA of the CDR3: TGCAATGCTAATGGACAGAGCGGTGAACTGTTTTGT. It is translated as CNANGQSGELFC. The chain joins TRBV20-1 to TRBJ2-2, with D perhaps TRBD1 (6 bases). Germline V CDR1 and CDR2: DFQATT, SNEGSKA (reference sequence). The CDR3 covers 12 residues.